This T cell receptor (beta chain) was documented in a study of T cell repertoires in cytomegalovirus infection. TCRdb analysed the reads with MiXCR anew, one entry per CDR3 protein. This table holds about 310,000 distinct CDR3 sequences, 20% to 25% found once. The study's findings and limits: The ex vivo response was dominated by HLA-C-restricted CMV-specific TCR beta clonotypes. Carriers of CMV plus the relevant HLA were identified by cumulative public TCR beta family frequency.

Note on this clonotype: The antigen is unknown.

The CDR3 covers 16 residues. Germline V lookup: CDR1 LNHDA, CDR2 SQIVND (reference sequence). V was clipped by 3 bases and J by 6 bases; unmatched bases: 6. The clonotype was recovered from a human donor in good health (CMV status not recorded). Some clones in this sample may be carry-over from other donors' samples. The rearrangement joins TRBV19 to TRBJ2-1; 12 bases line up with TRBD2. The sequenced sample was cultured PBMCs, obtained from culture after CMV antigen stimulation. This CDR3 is CASSISRLAGANEQFF. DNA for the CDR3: TGTGCCAGTAGTATCTCTAGACTAGCGGGAGCCAATGAGCAGTTCTTC.